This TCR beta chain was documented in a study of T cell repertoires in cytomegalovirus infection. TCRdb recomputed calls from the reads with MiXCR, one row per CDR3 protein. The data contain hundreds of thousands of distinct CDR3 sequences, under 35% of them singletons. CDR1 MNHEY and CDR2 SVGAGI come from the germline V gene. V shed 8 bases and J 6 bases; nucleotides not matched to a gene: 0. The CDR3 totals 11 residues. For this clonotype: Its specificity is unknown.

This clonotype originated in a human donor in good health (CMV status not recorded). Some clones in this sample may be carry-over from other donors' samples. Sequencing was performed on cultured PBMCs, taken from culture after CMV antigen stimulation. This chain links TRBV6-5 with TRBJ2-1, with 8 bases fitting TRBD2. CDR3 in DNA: TGTGCCAGCGGGACTAGCAATGAGCAGTTCTTC. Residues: CASGTSNEQFF.